Described below is a single T cell receptor beta chain sequence and its context. Its antigen is still unknown. This specimen belongs to a study of monozygotic twins with inflammatory bowel disease. This CDR3 comprises 18 residues. Germline-derived CDR1 and CDR2 are MGHRA and YSYEKL. Study outcomes and limitations: Lower TCRbeta diversity (inverse Simpson) was seen in IBD patients than in healthy co-twins.

Per TCR library, about 3,300 ng of total RNA was used. Both TCRalpha and TCRbeta cDNA were subjected to two nested PCRs lasting approximately 16 and 10 cycles. TCRdb re-analyzed the 5' RACE reads; it lists each CDR3 protein once, without DNA. Its table lists fewer than 550,000 distinct CDR3 sequences. The specimen was blood. The clonotype was recovered from a human donor with ulcerative colitis or Crohn's disease, or a healthy co-twin of an affected twin (not recorded which). The rearrangement uses TRBV4-1 and TRBJ2-1; with no DNA, the TCRdb D assignment of TRBD2 cannot be verified. CDR3 sequence reads: CASSFRGASGRKFDEQFF.